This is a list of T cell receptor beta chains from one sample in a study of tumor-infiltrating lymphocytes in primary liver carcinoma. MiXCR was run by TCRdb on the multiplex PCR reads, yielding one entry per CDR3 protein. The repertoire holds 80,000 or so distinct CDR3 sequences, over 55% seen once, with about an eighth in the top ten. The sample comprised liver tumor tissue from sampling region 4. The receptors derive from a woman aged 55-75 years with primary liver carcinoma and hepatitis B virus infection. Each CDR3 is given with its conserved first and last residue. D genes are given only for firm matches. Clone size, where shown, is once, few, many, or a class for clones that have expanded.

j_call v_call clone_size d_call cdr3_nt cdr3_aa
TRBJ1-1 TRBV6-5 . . TGTGCCAGCAGCCCACCCTGGAGAGGTGGGGGCTCTGAAACTTTCTTT CASSPPWRGGGSETFF
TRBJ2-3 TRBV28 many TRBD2 TGTGCCAGCAGCGTCCCGGGACTAGCGGGGAGCACAGATACGCAGTATTTT CASSVPGLAGSTDTQYF
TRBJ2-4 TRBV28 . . TGTGCCAGCAGTCCGTCTGTGGGGGGACCTCGTGACAAAAGCATTCAGTACTTC CASSPSVGGPRDKSIQYF
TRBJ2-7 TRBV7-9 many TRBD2 TGTGCCAGCAGCCCGGGACTAGCGGGCGGCGAGCAGTACTTC CASSPGLAGGEQYF
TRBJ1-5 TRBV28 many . TGTGCCAGCAGTCCCCCGTTGGGGCCGGGTCAGCCCCAGCATTTT CASSPPLGPGQPQHF
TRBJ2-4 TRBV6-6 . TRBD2 TGTGCCAGCAAAAAAGGACTAGCGGGAGCCAGAAACATTCAGTATTTC CASKKGLAGARNIQYF
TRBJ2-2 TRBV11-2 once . TGTGCCAGGAGCCCTCCGCATGGACCAAACGGGGAGCTGTTTTTT CARSPPHGPNGELFF
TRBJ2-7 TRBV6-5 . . TGTGCCAGCAGCCGCCCTCATGGGAGCGAACAGTACTTC CASSRPHGSEQYF
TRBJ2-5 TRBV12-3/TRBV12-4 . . TGTGCCAGTAGTTTTGGATCCCCACTGTGGGAGACCCAGTACTTC CASSFGSPLWETQYF
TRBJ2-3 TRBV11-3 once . TGTGCCAGCAGCTTCAGGATTAGCACTGATACACAGTATTTT CASSFRISTDTQYF
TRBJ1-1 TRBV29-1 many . TGCAGCGTTGAAGATCGAGGAGGAACTGAAGCTTTCTTT CSVEDRGGTEAFF
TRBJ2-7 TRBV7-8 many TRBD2 TGTGCCAGCAGCCGTGGACAGGGAAGCGGGAGGGGTTACTACGAGCAGTACTTC CASSRGQGSGRGYYEQYF
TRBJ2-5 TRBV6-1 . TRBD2 TGTGCCAGTAGTGGAGGGGCGGGAGTCCAAGAGACCCAGTACTTC CASSGGAGVQETQYF
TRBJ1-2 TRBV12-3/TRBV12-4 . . TGTGCCAGCGCGGGGCAGCGTGGCTACGCCTTC CASAGQRGYAF
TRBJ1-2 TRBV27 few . TGTGCCAGCTACCCAGGAGGTCAGGGCTATGGCTACACCTTC CASYPGGQGYGYTF
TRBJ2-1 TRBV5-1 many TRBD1 TGCGCCAGCAAAATGCAATTAGGGGGCAACAATGAGCAGTTCTTC CASKMQLGGNNEQFF
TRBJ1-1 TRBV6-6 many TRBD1 TGTGCCAGCAGCCGGGGACAGGGGACTGTAGGCACTGAAGCTTTCTTT CASSRGQGTVGTEAFF
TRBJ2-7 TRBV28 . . TGTGCCAGCAACTCTACCGATGGGCACCAGCCTGGGCGCCTCTACGAGCAGTACTTC CASNSTDGHQPGRLYEQYF
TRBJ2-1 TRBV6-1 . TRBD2 TGTGCCAGCAGTGTAGCGGGAGGGCTTAGTGATCAGTTCTTC CASSVAGGLSDQFF
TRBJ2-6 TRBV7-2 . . TGTGCCAGCAGCCCCTCCCACGGAGACGTCCTGACTTTC CASSPSHGDVLTF
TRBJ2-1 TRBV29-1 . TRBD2 TGCAGTATTAGGGCGGGAGGCAATGAGCAGTTCTTC CSIRAGGNEQFF
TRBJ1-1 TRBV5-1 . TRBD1 TGTACCAGCAGCTTGGGACAGGGATACACTGAAGCTTTCTTT CTSSLGQGYTEAFF
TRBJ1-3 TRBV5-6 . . TGTGCCAACAGCCGGCCCACGGGATCCTCTGGAAACACCTTATATTTT CANSRPTGSSGNTLYF
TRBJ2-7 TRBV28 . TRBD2 TGTGCCAGCAAATCTCAGGGGTCGGCTAGCGGGAGGCGCCCCTACGAGCAGTACTTC CASKSQGSASGRRPYEQYF
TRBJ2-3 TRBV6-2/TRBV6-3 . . TGTGCCAACAGTTACACTCTAGCGGAGGGGGCAGATACGCAGTATTTT CANSYTLAEGADTQYF
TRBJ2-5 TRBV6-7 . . TGTGCCAGCAGTTACATTGGCGCAGGAAGAGGGACCCAGTACTTC CASSYIGAGRGTQYF
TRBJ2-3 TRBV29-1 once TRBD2 TGCAGCATTGAAGCGTTGGGGAGGGTGGGGGTTAGCACAGATACGCAATATTTT CSIEALGRVGVSTDTQYF
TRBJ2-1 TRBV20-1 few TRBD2 TGCAGTGCTGACCCTCGGGGACTAGCGGCATACAATGAGCAGTTCTTC CSADPRGLAAYNEQFF
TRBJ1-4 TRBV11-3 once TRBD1 TGTGTCAGTAGTGTCAGGGGGGCTAATGAAAAACTGTTTTTT CVSSVRGANEKLFF
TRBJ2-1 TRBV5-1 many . TGCGCCAGCAGCTTGAGGGGTTTGGGAGAGCAGTTCTTC CASSLRGLGEQFF
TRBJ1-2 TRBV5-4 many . TGTGCCAGCAGCCCCAGGGGAGGGGTAGACTATGGCTACACCTTC CASSPRGGVDYGYTF
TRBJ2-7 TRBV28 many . TGTGCCAGCAGTTCGATCTACGAGCAGTACTTC CASSSIYEQYF
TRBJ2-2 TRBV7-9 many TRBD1 TGTGCCAGCAGCTTACACCACGGGGACAGAGCGAACACCGGGGAGCTGTTTTTT CASSLHHGDRANTGELFF
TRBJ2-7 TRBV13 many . TGTGCCAGCAGCCCTACCCTCGGGGAATTCCGCTACGAGCAGTACTTC CASSPTLGEFRYEQYF
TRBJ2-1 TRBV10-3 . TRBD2 TGTGCCACCCACCCTAGCGGGAGGGACAATGAGCAGTTCTTC CATHPSGRDNEQFF
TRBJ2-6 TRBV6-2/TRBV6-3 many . TGTGCCAGCAGTTACTCTCCGGCACAGGAAGGTTTTGGGGCCAACGTCCTGACTTTC CASSYSPAQEGFGANVLTF
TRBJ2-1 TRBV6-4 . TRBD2 TGTGCCAGCAGTGGAAGGACTAGCGATTACAATGAGCAGTTCTTC CASSGRTSDYNEQFF
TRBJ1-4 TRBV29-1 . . TGCAGAGTTGAAGATAGATCAAATGAAAAACTGTTTTTT CRVEDRSNEKLFF
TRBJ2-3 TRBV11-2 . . TGTGCCAGCAGCATAACAGTGGGGAGAAGGAGCACAGATACGCAGTATTTT CASSITVGRRSTDTQYF
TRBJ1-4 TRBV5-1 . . TGCGCCAGCAGCTCGGGCCTAATCGGAACTAATGAAAAACTGTTTTTT CASSSGLIGTNEKLFF
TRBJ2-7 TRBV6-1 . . TGTGCCAGCAGTGAAGGAGTTAGCGAAACCTACGAGCAGCACTTC CASSEGVSETYEQHF
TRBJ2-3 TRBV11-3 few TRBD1 TGTGCTAGCAGTCATCGGACAGGCACAGATACGCAGAATTTT CASSHRTGTDTQNF
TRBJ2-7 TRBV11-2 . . TGTACCAGCAGCTTAGAGACTGCGGGGACCTACGAGCAGTACTTC CTSSLETAGTYEQYF
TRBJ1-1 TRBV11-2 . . TGTGCCAGCAGTCTCGGGCTGAACACTGGAGCTTCCTTT CASSLGLNTGASF
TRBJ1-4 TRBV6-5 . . TGTACCAGCAGCAGGGGAACAACTAATGAAAAACTGCTTTTT CTSSRGTTNEKLLF